This TCR beta chain was documented in a study of CD8+ T cells in alopecia areata. Study as a whole: Treatment of the treated patients consisted of oral tofacitinib, 5 to 10 mg twice daily. Tofacitinib ran 6 to 18 months, followed by 6 months off drug.

Treatment described: oral pan-JAK inhibitor, 5-10 mg twice daily. CDR1 is LNHDA, CDR2 SQIVND, per germline (reference sequence). V was clipped by 10 bases and J by 8 bases; unmatched bases: 15. The CDR3 runs to 14 residues. In its sample, this clone was seen a few times. Its specificity is not known. Investigators isolated RNA and reverse transcribed it into cDNA to act as the sequencing template. Clones were sequenced by immunoSEQ multiplex PCR, and TCRdb holds only the in-frame ones, with some missing. In the table there are fewer than 150,000 clones, around four fifths of which are singletons. Findings and caveats of the study: Tofacitinib significantly reduced both scalp clonality and expanded CD8+ clones among the top 100. Alopecia totalis/universalis scalp especially showed more expanded CD8+ clones than normal scalp.

This sequence originates from a human donor with alopecia areata. The J gene is TRBJ1-1, the V gene TRBV19, with 8 bases that match TRBD1. Source: CD8+ T cells sorted from blood, taken at week 4, from a patient treated with tofacitinib. The CDR3 reads CATRGGTGVNEAFF. The CDR3 DNA sequence: TGTGCCACCCGCGGCGGGACAGGCGTTAACGAAGCTTTCTTT.